This T cell receptor (beta chain) was profiled in a study of T cell repertoires in cytomegalovirus infection. The wider study: Public TCR beta signature analysis indicated the presence of both CMV infection and matching HLA type. The study, taken as a whole, reports: HLA-C-restricted CMV clonotypes gave the most frequent clonotype in two of eight donors. Summed frequency of public TCR beta families distinguished CMV carriers with the relevant HLA.

This clonotype came up a few times. Its antigen is undetermined. TCRdb ran MiXCR on the reads and lists one entry per CDR3 protein. In the table there are about 600,000 distinct CDR3 sequences, approximately 24% of which are singletons. This CDR3 region has 12 residues. Trimming left V 5 bases short and J 7 bases short, with 9 bases between. Germline loops: CDR1 SEHNR, CDR2 FQNEAQ (reference sequence). Input material: CD8+ T cells from PBMCs. This rearrangement joins TRBV7-9 to TRBJ2-1; unclear D gene. This sequence was found in a human donor in good health (CMV status not recorded). Some clones in this sample may be carry-over from other donors' samples. The DNA for the CDR3 is TGTGCCAGCAGCAAGACGTGGAATGAGCAGTTCTTC. This gives the protein CASSKTWNEQFF.